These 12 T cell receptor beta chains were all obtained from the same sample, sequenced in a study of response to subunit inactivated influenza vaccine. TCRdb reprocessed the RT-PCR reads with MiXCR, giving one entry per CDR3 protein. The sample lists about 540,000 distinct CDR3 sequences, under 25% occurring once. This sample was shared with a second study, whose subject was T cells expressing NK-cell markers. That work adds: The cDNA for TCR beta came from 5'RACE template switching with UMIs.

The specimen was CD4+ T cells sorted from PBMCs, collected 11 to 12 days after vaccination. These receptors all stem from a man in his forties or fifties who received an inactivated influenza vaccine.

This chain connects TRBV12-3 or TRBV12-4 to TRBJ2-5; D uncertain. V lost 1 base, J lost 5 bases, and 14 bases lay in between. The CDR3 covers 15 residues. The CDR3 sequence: CASSLGLPGGETQYF. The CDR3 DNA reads TGTGCCAGCAGTTTAGGGCTCCCCGGCGGCGAGACCCAGTACTTC.

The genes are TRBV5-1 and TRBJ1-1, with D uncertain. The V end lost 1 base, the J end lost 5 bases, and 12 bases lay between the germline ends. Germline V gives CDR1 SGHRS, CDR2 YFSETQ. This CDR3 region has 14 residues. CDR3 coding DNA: TGCGCCAGCAGCTTGTGGGATGAATCGACTGAAGCTTTCTTT. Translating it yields CASSLWDESTEAFF.

CDR3 protein: CSASGGRGKNIQYF. The CDR3 nucleotides read TGCAGTGCCTCCGGCGGGAGGGGGAAAAACATTCAGTACTTC. The chain is built from TRBV20-1 and TRBJ2-4; 9 nucleotides agree with TRBD2. The CDR3 consists of 14 residues. Germline CDR1 and CDR2: DFQATT and SNEGSKA (reference sequence). The trim removed 6 bases at V and 4 bases at J, leaving 7 bases unmatched.

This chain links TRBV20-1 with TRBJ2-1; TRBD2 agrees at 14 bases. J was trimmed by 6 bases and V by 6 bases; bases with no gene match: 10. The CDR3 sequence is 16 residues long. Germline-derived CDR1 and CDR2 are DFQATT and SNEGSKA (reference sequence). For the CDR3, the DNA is TGCAGTGCCTACCGGACTAGCGGGAGGAGCCTCAATGAGCAGTTCTTC. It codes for CSAYRTSGRSLNEQFF.

CDR3: CASSAEGWSPLHF. CDR3 in DNA: TGTGCCAGCAGTGCTGAGGGGTGGTCACCCCTCCACTTT. The rearrangement joins TRBV6-1 to TRBJ1-6; the D gene is possibly TRBD1 (5 bases). Trimming took off 4 bases at V and 10 bases at J, with 11 bases between the two ends. This CDR3 contains 13 residues. Germline V gene lookup returns CDR1 MNHNS and CDR2 SASEGT.

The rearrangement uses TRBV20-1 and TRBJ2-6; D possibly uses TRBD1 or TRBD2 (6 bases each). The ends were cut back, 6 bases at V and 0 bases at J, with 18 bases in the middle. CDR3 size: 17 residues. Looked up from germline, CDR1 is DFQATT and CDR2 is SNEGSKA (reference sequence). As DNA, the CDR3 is TGCAGTGCAACGCAGGGGACCGGGAGCTCTGGGGCCAACGTCCTGACTTTC. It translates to CSATQGTGSSGANVLTF.

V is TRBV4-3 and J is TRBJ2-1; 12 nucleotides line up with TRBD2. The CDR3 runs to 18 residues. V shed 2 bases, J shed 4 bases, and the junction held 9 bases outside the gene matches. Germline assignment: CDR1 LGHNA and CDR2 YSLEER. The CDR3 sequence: CASSQHNGLAGRYNEQFF. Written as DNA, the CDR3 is TGCGCCAGCAGCCAACATAACGGACTAGCGGGACGATACAATGAGCAGTTCTTC.

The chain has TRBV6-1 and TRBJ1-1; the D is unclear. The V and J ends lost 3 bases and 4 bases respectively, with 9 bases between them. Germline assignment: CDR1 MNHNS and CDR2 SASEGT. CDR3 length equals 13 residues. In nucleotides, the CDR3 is TGTGCCAGCAGTGAGGTACAAAGCACTGAAGCTTTCTTT. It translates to CASSEVQSTEAFF.

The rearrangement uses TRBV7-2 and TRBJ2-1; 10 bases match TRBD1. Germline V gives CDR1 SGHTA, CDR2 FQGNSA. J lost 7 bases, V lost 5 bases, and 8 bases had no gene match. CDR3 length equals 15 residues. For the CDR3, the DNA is TGTGCCAGCAGCCTCGACAGGGGGCCTTCAAATGAGCAGTTCTTC. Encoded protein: CASSLDRGPSNEQFF.

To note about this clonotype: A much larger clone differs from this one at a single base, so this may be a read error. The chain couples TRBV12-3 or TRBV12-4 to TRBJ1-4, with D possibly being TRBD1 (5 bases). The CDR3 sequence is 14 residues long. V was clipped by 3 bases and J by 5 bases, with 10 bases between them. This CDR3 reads CASSLTRGNEKLFF. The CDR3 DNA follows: TGTGCCAGCAGTTTGACAAGGGGAAATGAAAAACTGTTTTTT.

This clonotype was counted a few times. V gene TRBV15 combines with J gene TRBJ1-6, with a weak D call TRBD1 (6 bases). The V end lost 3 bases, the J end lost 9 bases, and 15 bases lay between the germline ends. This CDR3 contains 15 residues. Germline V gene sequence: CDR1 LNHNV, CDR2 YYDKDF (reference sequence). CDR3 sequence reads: CATSSGTQGTSPLHF. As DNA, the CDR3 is TGTGCCACCAGCAGCGGTACCCAGGGGACTTCACCCCTCCACTTT.

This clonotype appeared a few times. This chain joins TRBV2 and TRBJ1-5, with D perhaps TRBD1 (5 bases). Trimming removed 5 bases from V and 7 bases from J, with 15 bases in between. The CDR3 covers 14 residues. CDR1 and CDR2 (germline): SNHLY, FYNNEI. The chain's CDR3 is CASSRLEGVQPQHF. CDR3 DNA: TGTGCCAGCAGTCGTCTCGAAGGGGTCCAGCCCCAGCATTTT.